This T cell receptor beta chain was recovered during a study of blood T cell repertoires in COVID-19. Study information: Collection of acute and convalescent COVID-19 samples took place in the United States, Italy and Spain. From T cells, B-cell-depleted T cells, or PBMCs came the material, which was cDNA or gDNA.

In the study's own analysis: Amplified reference gene primers provided the basis for estimating nucleated cell counts. Some clones are missing from TCRdb's copy, which holds only in-frame ones; the method was immunoSEQ multiplex PCR. D and trimming come from the DNA, and the V and J calls and clone size come from that table. Of around 170,000 clones listed, about 88% are singletons. The V and J ends lost 3 bases and 5 bases, in that order; junction bases with no gene match: 5. Germline-derived CDR1 and CDR2 are SGHNT and YENEEA. The CDR3 is 15 amino acids. The chain recombines TRBV11-3 with TRBJ2-7, with 12 positions matching TRBD2. This TCR came from a man aged 25 to 40 with active or convalescent COVID-19. Sequenced material: peripheral blood. CDR3 residues: CASSLGLAGRNEQYF. The DNA for the CDR3 is TGTGCCAGCAGCTTGGGACTAGCGGGTCGGAACGAGCAGTACTTC.